The 22 T cell receptor beta chains reported below all come from one sample, sequenced in a study of radiation and T cells in renal cell carcinoma. Profiling relied on immunoSEQ multiplex PCR, and the TCRdb table lists in-frame clones only, not all of them. Among 150,000 or so clones listed, more than 70% were seen once. The time point is: baseline pretreatment blood. This sample's treatment: 15 Gy SBRT to primary tumor, nephrectomy 4 weeks later. Here the sequenced sample was blood, taken from a patient whose treatment included radiotherapy and nephrectomy. Every receptor here comes from a woman between 45 and 65 years old with renal cell carcinoma.

This clone was seen just once. The rearrangement links TRBV5-1 to TRBJ1-5; 9 nucleotides align to TRBD1. The CDR3 spans 18 residues. V trimming: 4 bases; J trimming: 1 base; junction bases outside the gene matches: 12. Per the germline V gene, CDR1 is SGHRS and CDR2 is YFSETQ. CDR3 region: CASSRVGTGFSSNQPQHF. In DNA, the CDR3 is TGCGCCAGCAGCAGGGTAGGGACAGGGTTCTCCAGCAATCAGCCCCAGCATTTT.

The chain carries TRBV11-1 and TRBJ2-2, with D maybe TRBD2 (6 bases). The ends were cut back, 5 bases at V and 6 bases at J, with 7 bases in the middle. Germline V gene data show CDR1 as SGHAT and CDR2 as FQDESV (reference sequence). The length of the CDR3 is 12 residues. The CDR3: CASSAGPGELFF. For the CDR3, the DNA is TGTGCCAGCAGCGCGGGACCCGGGGAGCTGTTTTTT.

The chain is built from TRBV14 and TRBJ2-1, with 10 positions matching TRBD2. The CDR3 contains 15 residues. The J segment lost 4 bases and the V segment lost 3 bases, leaving 3 bases of the junction unmatched. The V gene's germline CDR1 is SGHDN and CDR2 FVKESK. CDR3 in DNA: TGTGCCAGCAGCCACGCTAGCGGGGGATACAATGAGCAGTTCTTC. Translation gives CASSHASGGYNEQFF.

The chain uses TRBV7-9 and TRBJ1-6, with D unresolved. The germline V gene has CDR1 SEHNR and CDR2 FQNEAQ (reference sequence). V lost 3 bases and J 10 bases, leaving 13 bases between the germline ends. CDR3 length: 14 amino acids. CDR3 protein: CASSLIGVESPLHF. The DNA of the CDR3 is TGTGCCAGCAGCTTGATCGGAGTGGAGTCACCCCTCCACTTT.

In regard to this clone: The same CDR3 can be traced to other DNA sequences in this sample. The CDR3 is CASSLGRDNSPLHF. In DNA form, the CDR3 reads TGCGCCAGCAGCTTGGGCAGGGATAATTCACCCCTCCACTTT. This chain uses TRBV5-1 with TRBJ1-6; maybe TRBD1 (5 bases). V lost 0 bases and J lost 5, with 6 bases in between. Looked up from germline, CDR1 is SGHRS and CDR2 is YFSETQ. The CDR3 is 14 amino acids.

The chain uses TRBV6-1 and TRBJ2-5; no clear D gene. V lost 7 bases and J 2 bases, leaving 11 bases between the germline ends. CDR3 length: 13 amino acids. Germline V CDR1 and CDR2: MNHNS, SASEGT. CDR3 loop: CASTVTRQETQYF. CDR3 DNA: TGTGCCAGCACCGTGACAAGGCAAGAGACCCAGTACTTC.

CDR3 in amino acids: CAWSMGGNTYEQYF. Written as DNA, the CDR3 is TGTGCCTGGAGTATGGGGGGGAATACCTACGAGCAGTACTTC. The V call is TRBV30, the J call TRBJ2-7; 7 bases match TRBD2. CDR1 is GTSNPN, CDR2 SVGIG, per germline (reference sequence). The CDR3 runs to 14 residues. V dropped 2 bases and J dropped 2; count of bases not matched to a gene: 6.

V and J are TRBV11-2 and TRBJ2-7; 13 bases agree with TRBD2. The CDR3 is made up of 18 amino acids. The V gene's germline CDR1 is SGHAT and CDR2 FQNNGV. V shed 4 bases, J shed 0 bases, and the junction held 9 bases outside the gene matches. The chain's CDR3 is CASSSWTSGGAHSYEQYF. The CDR3 nucleotides are TGTGCCAGCAGCTCCTGGACTAGCGGGGGAGCCCACTCCTACGAGCAGTACTTC. The variable domain in full, completed from reference TRBV11-2 and TRBJ2-7, reads EAGVAQSPRYKIIEKRQSVAFWCNPISGHATLYWYQQILGQGPKLLIQFQNNGVVDDSQLPKDRFSAERLKGVDSTLKIQPAKLEDSAVYLCASSSWTSGGAHSYEQYFGPGTRLTVT.

The chain is built from TRBV14 and TRBJ2-3; 9 nucleotides line up with TRBD1. The trim removed 6 bases at V and 0 bases at J, leaving 4 bases unmatched. The CDR3 is made up of 15 amino acids. Looked up from germline, CDR1 is SGHDN and CDR2 is FVKESK. CDR3 coding DNA: TGTGCCAGCAGGCGACAGGGGGGGAGCACAGATACGCAGTATTTT. Translated: CASRRQGGSTDTQYF.

V gene TRBV7-8 combines with J gene TRBJ2-7; TRBD2 matches at 11 bases. V gave up 1 base and J gave up 0 bases; unmatched junction bases: 2. CDR1 is SGHVS and CDR2 is FQNEAQ in the germline V gene. The CDR3 length is 16 residues. CDR3 bases: TGTGCCAGCAGCTTAGGGCTAGCGGGGGGCTCCTACGAGCAGTACTTC. This encodes CASSLGLAGGSYEQYF.

The rearrangement uses TRBV5-4 and TRBJ2-7, with a possible D match to TRBD1 (5 bases). The V and J ends lost 4 bases and 3 bases respectively, with 11 bases between them. The CDR3 sequence is 13 residues long. Germline values: CDR1 SGHNT, CDR2 YYREEE (reference sequence). CDR3 nucleotides: TGTGCCAGCAGCCTCCCAGGGAACTACGAGCAGTACTTC. Translated, it gives CASSLPGNYEQYF.

V and J are TRBV30 and TRBJ2-5; D is undetermined. The CDR3 totals 15 residues. Germline CDR1 reads GTSNPN; CDR2 reads SVGIG (reference sequence). With 2 bases removed from V and 5 bases from J, the gap between germline ends came to 18 bases. The CDR3 DNA reads TGTGCCTGGAGTACCATTCGATCTAGGTATGAGACCCAGTACTTC. Translated, it gives CAWSTIRSRYETQYF. The full variable domain, its missing parts supplied by reference TRBV30 and TRBJ2-5, is SQTIHQWPATLVQPVGSPLSLECTVEGTSNPNLYWYRQAAGRGLQLLFYSVGIGQISSEVPQNLSASRPQDRQFILSSKKLLLSDSGFYLCAWSTIRSRYETQYFGPGTRLLVL.

J is TRBJ2-7 and V is TRBV7-6, with 9 bases identical to TRBD1. CDR1 is SGHVS and CDR2 is FNYEAQ in the germline V gene. The V segment lost 8 bases and the J segment 6 bases; nucleotides outside the gene matches: 11. This CDR3 spans 14 amino acids. The CDR3 reads CASGPQGTGREQYF. The CDR3 DNA reads as TGTGCCAGCGGCCCCCAAGGGACAGGGCGCGAGCAGTACTTC.

The chain joins TRBV6-1 to TRBJ2-3; 7 bases align to TRBD2. The V segment lost 7 bases and the J segment 3 bases; nucleotides outside the gene matches: 4. Germline CDR1 and CDR2: MNHNS and SASEGT. The CDR3 loop spans 13 amino acids. The CDR3 nucleotides read TGTGCCAGCACCTGGACTAGTACAGATACGCAGTATTTT. Encoded protein: CASTWTSTDTQYF.

This clone occurred once. The CDR3 here is CASSELGGTDTQYF. CDR3 DNA: TGTGCCAGCAGTGAGTTAGGCGGGACAGATACGCAGTATTTT. The rearrangement links TRBV6-4 to TRBJ2-3; D possibly corresponds to TRBD2 (5 bases). CDR1 is MRHNA, CDR2 SNTAGT, per germline. Trimming removed 3 bases from V and 3 bases from J, with 10 bases in between. This CDR3 has 14 amino acids.

V and J are TRBV18 and TRBJ1-1; 7 positions agree with TRBD1. V lost 5 bases and J lost 11; bases outside the gene matches: 8. The CDR3 length is 12 residues. Germline CDR1 KGHSH, CDR2 LQKENI. The CDR3 loop reads CASSFDRVVAFF. CDR3 coding DNA: TGTGCCAGCTCATTCGACAGGGTTGTCGCTTTCTTT.

This sequence joins TRBV10-2 and TRBJ2-7, with no clear D. Germline V gene data show CDR1 as WSHSY and CDR2 as SAAADI. The CDR3 loop spans 13 amino acids. The V end was cut by 3 bases, the J end by 2 bases, with 8 bases between. CDR3 DNA sequence: TGCGCCAGCAGTGATGGCTTTACCTACGAGCAGTACTTC. It specifies CASSDGFTYEQYF.

This chain links TRBV19 with TRBJ1-5; D might be TRBD1 (5 bases). The length of the CDR3 is 12 residues. The ends were cut back, 1 base at V and 10 bases at J, with 8 bases in the middle. CDR1 is LNHDA and CDR2 is SQIVND in the germline V gene (reference sequence). DNA of the CDR3: TGTGCCAGTAGTATAGGGGGCGTCCCCCAGCATTTT. This sequence encodes CASSIGGVPQHF.

The CDR3 sequence is CASSLKVTATGYNEQFF. CDR3 DNA: TGTGCCAGCAGCTTAAAGGTGACAGCGACGGGCTACAATGAGCAGTTCTTC. The chain employs TRBV7-9 and TRBJ2-1, with a possible D match to TRBD1 (5 bases). There are 17 residues in the CDR3. Germline CDR1 SEHNR, CDR2 FQNEAQ (reference sequence). V gave up 2 bases and J gave up 3 bases, with 17 bases separating them. The full variable domain, with the rest looked up from reference TRBV7-9 and TRBJ2-1, is DTGVSQNPRHKITKRGQNVTFRCDPISEHNRLYWYRQTLGQGPEFLTYFQNEAQLEKSRLLSDRFSAERPKGSFSTLEIQRTEQGDSAMYLCASSLKVTATGYNEQFFGPGTRLTVL.

The V and J genes are TRBV19 and TRBJ1-5; 7 bases fit TRBD1. In germline, CDR1 is LNHDA, CDR2 SQIVND (reference sequence). The CDR3 runs 13 residues. V dropped 4 bases and J dropped 7; count of bases not matched to a gene: 4. CDR3 sequence (DNA): TGTGCCAGTAGTACCACAGGGGACCAGCCCCAGCATTTT. Translation gives CASSTTGDQPQHF. Full variable domain (remainder filled in from reference TRBV19 and TRBJ1-5): DGGITQSPKYLFRKEGQNVTLSCEQNLNHDAMYWYRQDPGQGLRLIYYSQIVNDFQKGDIAEGYSVSREKKESFPLTVTSAQKNPTAFYLCASSTTGDQPQHFGDGTRLSIL.

V usage is TRBV2 and J usage is TRBJ1-5; D not resolved. V lost 2 bases to trimming and J lost 1 base, with 12 bases between them. Germline CDR1 SNHLY, CDR2 FYNNEI. The CDR3 has 16 amino acids. The CDR3 coding sequence is TGTGCCAGCAGTGAATCCGACTTGGCAAGCAATCAGCCCCAGCATTTT. Encoded protein: CASSESDLASNQPQHF.

As to this clone: Compared with germline, one end of the junction differs, possibly owing to a read error. The J gene is TRBJ1-1, the V gene TRBV7-7; D gene unclear. This CDR3 spans 13 amino acids. The V gene's germline CDR1 is SSHAT and CDR2 FNYEAQ (reference sequence). The CDR3 loop reads CASSYNMNTEAFF. The DNA of the CDR3 is TGTGCTAGCAGCTACAACATGAACACTGAAGCTTTCTTT.